The clone carrying this T cell receptor (beta chain) is a singleton in its sample. This may arise from a read error, as a much more abundant clone is one base away. Germline V gene data show CDR1 as KGHDR and CDR2 as SFDVKD. This CDR3 has 14 amino acids. V was trimmed by 3 bases and J by 8 bases, leaving 13 bases between them. This sample was included in a study of regulatory T cells in long-lasting Graves disease. With iRepertoire HTBI primers and Arm-PCR of CDR3 regions, TCR beta libraries were built. MiXCR, run by TCRdb on the multiplex PCR reads, gives a single entry per CDR3 protein. Among around 450,000 distinct CDR3 sequences listed, about 22% were seen once. The time point was: persistent/refractory GD, antithyroid drugs over 5 years with positive TRAb. PBMC-derived RNA was used for the TCR library.

The receptor was isolated from a female donor with Graves disease. The chain employs TRBV24-1 and TRBJ2-4; D may be TRBD1 (7 bases). This specimen consisted of peripheral blood mononuclear cells (PBMCs), obtained when the disease was refractory, from a patient treated with antithyroid drugs. The CDR3 sequence is CATSDEDRRDIQYF. The CDR3 coding sequence is TGTGCCACCAGTGATGAGGACAGGAGGGACATTCAGTACTTC.